This TCR beta chain was sequenced in a study of neurological immune-mediated disorders. Broader study findings: None of the CDR3 amino acid sequences found in expanded clones was shared across subjects. This suggests that the TCR-beta repertoires were private in all groups.

The study built unsorted libraries from 2 million PBMCs kept at -80 C. At least ten counts were recorded for this clonotype. Its matching antigen is unknown. 5'RACE with 10-nucleotide random UMIs generated the cDNA. TCRdb analysed the 5' RACE reads with MiXCR anew, one entry per CDR3 protein. The sample gives roughly 56,000 distinct CDR3 sequences, over 9.5% of which show up once; approximately 1.8% is in the top ten. Trimming shortened V by 5 bases and J by 5 bases, and 13 bases separated the two germline ends. This CDR3 has 14 amino acids. Germline V gene lookup returns CDR1 SGHTA and CDR2 FQGNSA. This TCR derives from a man in his fifties or sixties in good health. The specimen was PBMCs. The chain combines TRBV7-2 with TRBJ1-5; D not certain. In nucleotides, the CDR3 is TGTGCCAGCAGCGCAGGACCGGGTTATCAGCCCCAGCATTTT. This gives the protein CASSAGPGYQPQHF.